Listed below are T cell receptor beta chains from one sample, sequenced in a study of glioma-infiltrating T cells. TCRdb re-derived calls from the multiplex PCR reads in MiXCR, one entry per CDR3 protein. This sample carries around 130,000 distinct CDR3 sequences, about 25% of them seen once, and the ten largest clones take under 35%. Sequencing was performed on glioma tissue, nonneoplastic brain tissue, or PBMCs (not recorded which). The receptor set was obtained from a human donor with low-grade glioma or glioblastoma, undergoing nonglioma brain surgery, or in good health (not recorded which). CDR3s include the opening cysteine and the closing phenylalanine or tryptophan. D genes are given only for firm matches. For some rows the clone size is stated as once, few or many, or as a class when expanded; others skip it.

size | J | V | D | DNA | CDR3
few | TRBJ2-3 | TRBV7-8 | TRBD2 | TGTGCCAGCAGCCCGGGGCGAGCGGGGGGCCTCACAGATACGCAGTATTTT | CASSPGRAGGLTDTQYF
many | TRBJ1-5 | TRBV4-1 | . | TGCGCCAGCAGCCAAGTGTCAGGGTATCAGCCCCAGCATTTT | CASSQVSGYQPQHF
few | TRBJ1-5 | TRBV11-3 | TRBD1 | TGTGCCAGCAGCTCGACAGCGACAGGGGGCCAGCCCCAGCATTTT | CASSSTATGGQPQHF
. | TRBJ1-1 | TRBV27 | TRBD1 | TGTGCCAGCAGCCTACCGGGACAGAGTGAAGCTTTCTTT | CASSLPGQSEAFF
. | TRBJ1-2 | TRBV14 | . | TGTGCCAGCAGCCAAGATAATTGGAGGGACACGAGCTATGGCTACACCTTC | CASSQDNWRDTSYGYTF
few | TRBJ1-2 | TRBV4-1 | . | TGCGCCAGCAGCCAGACCCGCGCCTTTAACTATGGCTACACCTTC | CASSQTRAFNYGYTF
many | TRBJ2-3 | TRBV6-1 | . | TGTGCCAGCAACGAAGGGTGGGGGAGCACAGATACGCAGTATTTT | CASNEGWGSTDTQYF
many | TRBJ2-1 | TRBV20-1 | . | TGCAGTGCTTCCCGCGGGTCCTACAATGAGCAGTTCTTC | CSASRGSYNEQFF
few | TRBJ2-1 | TRBV7-9 | TRBD2 | TGTGCCAGCAGCTTAGGGCCAGCGGGGGGAGACAATGAGCAGTTCTTC | CASSLGPAGGDNEQFF
many | TRBJ1-5 | TRBV20-1 | . | TGCAGTGCCTCCGATCGTCGGACGGGGGATCAGCCCCAGCATTTT | CSASDRRTGDQPQHF
. | TRBJ2-5 | TRBV28 | TRBD1 | TGTGCCAGCAGTTTATACGGCAGGGGGTTCCAAGAGACCCAGTACTTC | CASSLYGRGFQETQYF